This T cell receptor beta chain was identified in a study of Tregs in tolerant kidney transplant recipients (dated by TCRdb to the late 2010s). General notes on the study: The transplants used related donors along with nonmyeloablative bone marrow transplantation, and in the human trials mixed chimerism was transient. TCRbeta sequencing was used in the study to identify donor-specific regulatory T cells before combined kidney and bone marrow transplantation, and the identified cells were then tracked after transplant.

The trim is 5 bases for V and 8 bases for J, with a gap of 15 bases between the germline ends. From a lookup of the germline V gene (reference sequence), CDR1 and CDR2 are GTSNPN and SVGIG. Taken from cysteine to phenylalanine, the CDR3 has 12 residues. The only DNA kept is the CDR3, 36 bases in frame from the first base. Genomic DNA was extracted from sorted cells with the QIAGEN DNeasy Blood and Tissue Kit for TCRbeta CDR3 sequencing. High-throughput TCRbeta CDR3 sequencing, which included PCR amplification with bias correction and internal controls, was done commercially through immunoSEQ. As for how the authors treated the data: Unique productive TCRbeta sequences were defined by CDR3 nucleotide sequence where primers matched, and otherwise by CDR3 amino acid sequence together with Vbeta and Jbeta genes. To correct sorting error, sequences shared between sorted populations at a frequency ratio of 2:1 or less were removed; the rest were assigned to the higher population. Sequences were defined as donor-reactive when expanded at least 5-fold in CFSE-low cells versus unstimulated cells and present at a frequency of at least 0.01% in CFSE-low cells. Repertoire divergence was quantified by Jensen-Shannon divergence using the top 100 TCRbeta sequences ranked by frequency. For samples with multiple sequencing runs, sorting error was corrected in each run separately before the runs were combined. Drawn from immuneACCESS, this table holds only the in-frame rearrangements with V and J called that TCRdb kept. Clones are partly lost; checked studies trace under half to an unresolved V gene and leave the rest unexplained. V, J and clone size are those of that table, while D and trimming were read from the DNA. This sample comprises approximately 93,000 clones, over 85% of them detected only once. Together, the top ten hold 0.46% of the sample.

On this clone itself: No cognate antigen has been identified for it. Base qualities are not recorded, but no much larger clone differs from it by a single base.

Summary of the overall study and its limitations: Biological reproducibility was not examined directly, but technical replication error appeared to be minimal. Because the study included only a small number of patients, the results must be confirmed in larger populations and under other immunosuppression protocols. In tolerant patients, donor-specific Tregs expanded more than Tregs overall, which suggests antigen-driven rather than nonspecific expansion. For some patients, the PCR primers changed as time went on, which meant samples from those patients could not be compared with one another at the nucleotide level. Expanding Tregs with activated donor B cells appeared to identify the most biologically relevant and donor-specific TCRbeta repertoire.

In the paper's terms, the time point label means: blood sample drawn before combined kidney and bone marrow transplant. Unstimulated Tregs (CD4+CD25+CD127-), CD4+ non-Tregs (CD4+CD25-), CD4 and CD8 cells were FACS-sorted from thawed PBMCs. A few combined kidney and bone marrow transplant recipients from the ITN036ST trial were included as patients, and samples were available only from these trial subjects. Healthy control blood was processed to PBMCs with a Ficoll density gradient and then cryopreserved, whereas patient PBMCs were collected both before and after transplant. This chain is built from TRBV30 and TRBJ1-1; the D gene is possibly TRBD1, with 6 bases matching. The origin of this receptor is a human donor who received a combined kidney and bone marrow transplant. The specimen comprised CD4+ T cells from blood, sampled before the transplant. In nucleotides, the sequence is TGTGCCTGGGCCACAACAGGGACCGAAGCTTTCTTT. Its coded protein is CAWATTGTEAFF.